This T cell receptor beta chain was documented in a study of human T cells and chemical hapten exposure. Study-level background: Yields of TCR per sample differed, chiefly owing to small differences in pooled library volume.

Germline-derived CDR1 and CDR2 are LGHDT and YNNKEL (reference sequence). Trimming removed 1 base from V and 2 bases from J, with 9 bases in between. CDR3 length: 15 amino acids. TCRdb re-called the RACE reads through MiXCR, storing one row per CDR3 protein. The data contain over 300,000 distinct CDR3 sequences, 5% to 6.5% of them singletons. Time point reported: pre-sensitization, week 0. The sample's treatment: therapeutic diphenylcyclopropenone sensitization with weekly scalp DPC. Sequenced here: whole blood, sampled in connection with sensitization to the hapten diphenylcyclopropenone (DPC). This TCR was sampled from a woman aged 45 to 65 with alopecia areata. Some clones in this sample may be carry-over from other donors' samples. V gene TRBV3-1 combines with J gene TRBJ2-1; D is possibly TRBD2 (5 bases). CDR3 sequence (DNA): TGTGCCAGCAGCCAAGTGAGGGCGACCTACAATGAGCAGTTCTTC. This sequence encodes CASSQVRATYNEQFF.